The source of this T cell receptor beta chain is a study of blood T cells in healthy people across ages (dated by TCRdb to between 2014 and 2017). For the wider study: In model experiments, roughly one uniquely barcoded TCR beta cDNA molecule per two T cells was captured by template switching. The study measured age-related changes in TCR beta repertoire diversity using deep sequencing normalized with unique cDNA molecular identifiers. The donors were split into four age groups: young (average 16 years), middle-aged (roughly 39), aged (roughly 68) and long-lived (about 74). To avoid experimental bias, donors of different ages were distributed randomly across sequencing lanes. Using the same blood draw, the study looked at two additional independent replicas of 1 million unique cDNA reads for two donors, one aged 18 to 30 and the other aged 80 or older.

What the study reported, not specific to this receptor: The long-lived group showed more naive CD4+ T cells, fewer expanded clones and increased TCR diversity than the aged group, suggesting age selection. There was a strong correlation between observed TCR beta diversity and the percentage of naive T cells measured by flow cytometry. Donor CMV infection status was unknown, potentially confounding age-related changes in expanded clonotypes. Observed TCR beta diversity per million T cells fell roughly linearly with age, and a significant reduction was already apparent by age about 43. Since profiling was done on bulk unsorted PBMCs, naive and antigen-experienced compartments could not be conclusively compared. Estimates of total diversity based on one million sequenced T cells were regarded as lower bounds and as underestimates.

The 40 or so donors, aged about 6 to 95 years, were systemically healthy Caucasian individuals from Russia. Around 9.9 milliliters of peripheral blood were collected from each donor into EDTA-treated Vacutainer tubes. Ficoll-Paque density-gradient centrifugation was used to isolate PBMCs, with at least 6.5 million per sample. Total RNA was extracted from PBMCs with Trizol reagent, with at least 5.5 micrograms obtained per sample. The percentages of naive CD45RAhigh/CD27high T cells were determined by flow cytometry on a PBMC aliquot from every donor. Based on the germline V gene, the CDR1 and CDR2 sequences are SNHLY and FYNNEI. Unmatched junction bases come to 5, with V trimmed by 5 bases and J by 2 bases. Measured from the cysteine to the phenylalanine, the CDR3 is 15 residues long. Just the 45-base CDR3 DNA is kept, in frame starting at base 1. Details on this clonotype: This receptor's antigen is unknown. Per-base quality was not reported, and no clone a single base away is much larger than it.

The library was built by means of 5' RACE. TCRdb lists the instrument as Illumina HiSeq 2500. A second 7 to 11 cycle PCR used a sample-barcoded 5' primer and a J-beta primer mix. Each TCR beta cDNA molecule received a unique molecular identifier from a template-switch 5' adaptor carrying 12 random nucleotides. At least 2.5 million CDR3-containing paired-end reads were obtained from each sample. First-strand cDNA was synthesized from all RNA with the Mint cDNA synthesis kit, primed by a TRBC-specific oligonucleotide. Following uracil-DNA glycosylase treatment, a first 18-cycle PCR with universal primers M1SS and BC2_uni_R was performed on all cDNA. Per the source publication's procedure: Each sample was normalized by randomly selecting 1 million high-quality reads, each carrying a distinct molecular identifier. Instead of being binned into consensus sequences, reads with shared molecular identifiers were discarded. MiTCR, set to a Q25 quality threshold and the strictest error-elimination algorithm, was used for CDR3 identification, clonotype clustering and error correction. A nonparametric unseen species model with Euler transformation was used to estimate lower-bound total TCR beta diversity. Clones were called with MiXCR by TCRdb after fastp trimmed the public reads at Q25, and only in-frame beta chains were retained. Every entry covers one CDR3 protein and lists the most common genes and DNA from its rows. TCRdb's processing, not the study's, gives the V and J calls here. This sample has roughly 1.4 million distinct CDR3 sequences in its table, and 45% to 70% of those were observed once. Jointly, the top ten make up over 5% of the sample.

Sequencing input: blood. The chain couples TRBV2 to TRBJ2-5; 10 bases in between match TRBD2. This receptor was taken from a young man in good health. The DNA sequence reads TGTGCCAGCAGTTCTAGCGGGAGCCGGCAAGAGACCCAGTACTTC. It codes for CASSSSGSRQETQYF.